This TCR beta chain is from a study of cytomegalovirus exposure and HLA in healthy donors. The method was immunoSEQ multiplex PCR; TCRdb's version includes in-frame clones alone and lacks a portion of them. The table has 50,000 to 65,000 clones, around 93% seen once; the top ten hold about 6.5%. CDR3 length: 13 amino acids. The rearrangement uses TRBV1 and TRBJ2-5; TRBD2, the table's D call, lacks a check against the DNA. TRBV1 is a known pseudogene. The sample was PBMCs. This clonotype was sampled from a young woman in good health and CMV-seropositive. The chain's CDR3 is CTSSSGLKETQYF. The CDR3 DNA sequence: TGCACCAGCAGCTCAGGACTGAAAGAGACCCAGTACTTC.